This TCR beta chain was recorded in a study of blood T cell repertoires in COVID-19. Original methodology: Nucleated cell counts were estimated from reference gene primer amplification. Here immunoSEQ multiplex PCR was the method, and the copy in TCRdb shows in-frame clones only, minus some. That table is the source of V, J and clone size, and D and trimming were worked out from the DNA. Found here are about 340,000 clones, around 86% of them singletons; the top ten hold about 6%. Germline V CDR1 and CDR2: SGDLS, YYNGEE. This CDR3 spans 15 amino acids. Deletions cut 0 bases from V and 6 bases from J, with 12 bases between. Seattle-derived patients entered the study during active infection and were followed longitudinally.

V gene TRBV9 combines with J gene TRBJ2-2; perhaps TRBD1 as D (6 bases). This sequence originates from a woman aged 45-59 years with COVID-19, enrolled during active disease. Sequenced sample: peripheral blood. The CDR3 nucleotides read TGTGCCAGCAGCGTAGCTGGGACACTCGCCGGGGAGCTGTTTTTT. It translates to CASSVAGTLAGELFF.